Listed here are 7 T cell receptor beta chains from one sample, sequenced in a study of control samples from healthy donors and cancer patients. Profiling relied on immunoSEQ multiplex PCR, and the TCRdb table lists in-frame clones only, not all of them. The data contain fewer than 200,000 clones, 93% of them singletons. The sample consisted of blood. The receptors originated from a woman aged 60-70 years in good health.

This sequence joins TRBV28 and TRBJ1-2, with D uncertain. The CDR3 length is 12 residues. The germline CDR1 and CDR2 sequences are MDHEN and SYDVKM. V was shortened by 9 bases and J by 8 bases, with 16 bases between the two germline ends. The CDR3 region is CASWSTSGGYTF. In nucleotides, the CDR3 is TGTGCCAGTTGGAGCACCTCGGGCGGCTACACCTTC.

This chain connects TRBV7-8 to TRBJ1-2; D call uncertain. The CDR3 spans 14 residues. V lost 2 bases and J lost 4, with 11 bases in between. Germline CDR1 and CDR2: SGHVS and FQNEAQ. The CDR3 region is CASSLWVLGYGYTF. The CDR3, as DNA: TGTGCCAGCAGCTTATGGGTTCTTGGCTATGGCTACACCTTC.

This rearrangement joins TRBV7-2 to TRBJ2-7, with 8 bases aligning to TRBD2. V lost 2 bases and J lost 2; bases outside the gene matches: 5. There are 15 residues in the CDR3. The germline V gene has CDR1 SGHTA and CDR2 FQGNSA. The CDR3 here is CASSLSKGLAYEQYF. For the CDR3, the DNA is TGTGCCAGCAGCTTATCTAAGGGACTAGCCTACGAGCAGTACTTC.

CDR3 loop: CASSCSGQGGWGYTF. As DNA, the CDR3 is TGTGCCAGCAGCTGTAGTGGACAGGGCGGGTGGGGCTACACCTTC. The rearrangement joins TRBV11-3 to TRBJ1-2; 8 bases are shared with TRBD1. This CDR3 comprises 15 residues. Germline V lookup: CDR1 SGHNT, CDR2 YENEEA. V lost 4 bases, J lost 8 bases, and 12 bases stayed unmatched. The whole variable domain, filled in from reference TRBV11-3 and TRBJ1-2, reads EAGVVQSPRYKIIEKKQPVAFWCNPISGHNTLYWYLQNLGQGPELLIRYENEEAVDDSQLPKDRFSAERLKGVDSTLKIQPAELGDSAVYLCASSCSGQGGWGYTFGSGTRLTVV.

The chain has TRBV5-4 and TRBJ2-2, with D maybe TRBD2 (5 bases). In germline, CDR1 is SGHNT, CDR2 YYREEE (reference sequence). This CDR3 has 14 amino acids. Trimming cost V 6 bases and J 3 bases, with 12 bases left between them. CDR3 protein: CASNHPRDTGELFF. The CDR3 nucleotides are TGTGCCAGCAACCACCCGAGGGACACCGGGGAGCTGTTTTTT.

The chain recombines TRBV28 with TRBJ1-1, with 8 bases identical to TRBD1. This CDR3 region has 15 residues. Germline V gene sequence: CDR1 MDHEN, CDR2 SYDVKM. The trim removed 5 bases at V and 4 bases at J, leaving 9 bases unmatched. The CDR3 loop is CASSPWTGKGTEAFF. The CDR3 DNA follows: TGTGCCAGCAGTCCCTGGACAGGGAAAGGCACTGAAGCTTTCTTT.

The chain links TRBV3-1 (or the pseudogene TRBV3-2) to TRBJ1-5; D unclear. The CDR3 totals 13 residues. V lost 0 bases to trimming and J lost 9 bases, with 9 bases between them. CDR1 is LGHDT, CDR2 YNNKEL, per germline (reference sequence). As DNA, the CDR3 is TGTGCCAGCAGCCAAGAGGTACGTGGGCCCCAGCATTTT. Translation: CASSQEVRGPQHF.